The 13 T cell receptor beta chains given below trace back to one sample, sequenced in a study of blood T cell repertoires in COVID-19. The repertoire was sequenced with immunoSEQ multiplex PCR; TCRdb's copy has only in-frame clones and lacks some. The table includes roughly 400,000 clones, over 85% detected once. The sequencing sample was made of PBMCs or T cells enriched from blood (not recorded which). These TCRs come from a woman aged 25 to 39 who had recovered from COVID-19.

This clone was picked up a small number of times. The chain couples TRBV2 to TRBJ2-7; 7 bases align to TRBD1. The CDR3 consists of 13 residues. The V and J ends lost 8 bases and 0 bases, in that order; junction bases with no gene match: 4. Germline-derived CDR1 and CDR2 are SNHLY and FYNNEI. In DNA form, the CDR3 reads TGTGCCAGCCAGGGGGTTGGCTCCTACGAGCAGTACTTC. Translating it yields CASQGVGSYEQYF. The full variable domain, in which reference TRBV2 and TRBJ2-7 provide the parts outside the CDR3, is EPEVTQTPSHQVTQMGQEVILRCVPISNHLYFYWYRQILGQKVEFLVSFYNNEISEKSEIFDDQFSVERPDGSNFTLKIRSTKLEDSAMYFCASQGVGSYEQYFGPGTRLTVT.

In nucleotides, the CDR3 is TGTGCCAGCAGTGAATCGGGGGGGTATGGCTACACCTTC. Its protein is CASSESGGYGYTF. This sequence joins TRBV25-1 and TRBJ1-2; a weak D match, TRBD1 (5 bases). CDR1 is MGHDK, CDR2 SYGVNS, per germline. Trimming took 1 base from V and 5 from J, leaving 8 bases between them. The length of the CDR3 is 13 residues.

This clone was detected many times. This chain joins TRBV19 and TRBJ2-7; 10 nucleotides align to TRBD2. V trimming: 3 bases; J trimming: 1 base; junction bases outside the gene matches: 15. This CDR3 has 19 amino acids. The germline V gene encodes CDR1 LNHDA and CDR2 SQIVND (reference sequence). The CDR3 here is CASSIKIGLAEVKSYEQYF. The CDR3 nucleotides are TGTGCCAGTAGTATCAAAATCGGACTAGCGGAGGTAAAGTCCTACGAGCAGTACTTC.

The sample holds many counts of this clone. The genes are TRBV6-6 and TRBJ1-3; possible D gene TRBD1, 5 bases. Trimming stripped 0 bases from V and 3 bases from J, with 9 bases between. Per germline, CDR1 MNHNY and CDR2 SVGAGI (reference sequence). The CDR3 loop spans 15 amino acids. The CDR3 loop reads CASSYSQGGGNTIYF. The CDR3 DNA follows: TGTGCCAGCAGTTACTCCCAGGGCGGTGGAAACACCATATATTTT.

The chain has TRBV3-1 (or the pseudogene TRBV3-2) and TRBJ2-1, with TRBD2 matching over 10 bases. V shed 8 bases, J shed 2 bases, and the junction held 9 bases outside the gene matches. CDR1 and CDR2 from the germline V gene are LGHDT and YNNKEL (reference sequence). The CDR3 loop spans 16 amino acids. In DNA form, the CDR3 reads TGTGCCAGCCCCTCCAAACTAGCGGGGCCCTACAATGAGCAGTTCTTC. Its protein is CASPSKLAGPYNEQFF.

V is TRBV7-9 and J is TRBJ1-1; maybe TRBD1 (6 bases). Germline V lookup: CDR1 SEHNR, CDR2 FQNEAQ (reference sequence). The CDR3 has 16 residues. V was pared by 1 base and J by 1 base, with 13 bases between. The CDR3 nucleotides are TGTGCCAGCAGCTTAGGTTTTGGACAGCCGAACACTGAAGCTTTCTTT. This sequence encodes CASSLGFGQPNTEAFF. Full variable domain (rest looked up from reference TRBV7-9 and TRBJ1-1): DTGVSQNPRHKITKRGQNVTFRCDPISEHNRLYWYRQTLGQGPEFLTYFQNEAQLEKSRLLSDRFSAERPKGSFSTLEIQRTEQGDSAMYLCASSLGFGQPNTEAFFGQGTRLTVV.

This rearrangement joins TRBV29-1 to TRBJ1-2; 10 bases fit TRBD1. The CDR3 is 13 residues long. V lost 2 bases and J lost 7; bases outside the gene matches: 4. Germline CDR1 and CDR2: SQVTM and ANQGSEA. Written as DNA, the CDR3 is TGCAGCGTTGAAAAAGGGACAGGGGCTGGCTACACCTTC. It yields the protein CSVEKGTGAGYTF.

The V and J genes are TRBV4-1 and TRBJ2-4; tentative D call: TRBD2 (5 bases). Germline V gene sequence: CDR1 MGHRA, CDR2 YSYEKL. The CDR3 loop spans 15 amino acids. The germline V and J ends were trimmed by 4 bases and 2 bases, with 12 bases remaining between them. DNA of the CDR3: TGCGCCAGCAGCCCGCTCGTCGGGACCAAAAACATTCAGTACTTC. It codes for CASSPLVGTKNIQYF.

V is TRBV19 and J is TRBJ1-6; 10 bases align to TRBD1. This CDR3 has 16 amino acids. V shed 4 bases and J 14 bases; nucleotides not matched to a gene: 14. Germline V gene lookup returns CDR1 LNHDA and CDR2 SQIVND (reference sequence). CDR3: CASSKSTGGSKPTLHF. CDR3 DNA: TGTGCCAGTAGTAAGTCGACAGGGGGCTCGAAACCGACCCTCCACTTT. Full variable domain (rest looked up from reference TRBV19 and TRBJ1-6): DGGITQSPKYLFRKEGQNVTLSCEQNLNHDAMYWYRQDPGQGLRLIYYSQIVNDFQKGDIAEGYSVSREKKESFPLTVTSAQKNPTAFYLCASSKSTGGSKPTLHFGNGTRLTVT.

In this sample, this clone turned up a few times. The chain recombines TRBV28 with TRBJ2-7, with D perhaps matching TRBD2 (6 bases). V shed 6 bases and J shed 5 bases, with 17 bases lying between them. The germline V gene has CDR1 MDHEN and CDR2 SYDVKM. The CDR3 totals 14 residues. The CDR3 is CASSLSGGGNEQYF. In nucleotides, the CDR3 is TGTGCCAGCAGCCTTAGCGGTGGCGGGAACGAGCAGTACTTC.

The V gene is TRBV19, the J gene TRBJ1-5; D is ambiguous. V lost 3 bases and J lost 4, with 19 bases in between. This CDR3 has 17 amino acids. Germline CDR1 is LNHDA and CDR2 is SQIVND (reference sequence). In nucleotides, the CDR3 is TGTGCCAGTAGTATGGCAGCTTCCCGTCCGGGGAATCAGCCCCAGCATTTT. Its translation is CASSMAASRPGNQPQHF. Together with reference TRBV19 and TRBJ1-5, the CDR3 gives the full variable domain: DGGITQSPKYLFRKEGQNVTLSCEQNLNHDAMYWYRQDPGQGLRLIYYSQIVNDFQKGDIAEGYSVSREKKESFPLTVTSAQKNPTAFYLCASSMAASRPGNQPQHFGDGTRLSIL.

This chain joins TRBV14 and TRBJ1-2, with D tentatively TRBD1 (5 bases). The CDR3 is 13 residues long. V shed 2 bases and J shed 7 bases, with 11 bases lying between them. Germline V gene lookup returns CDR1 SGHDN and CDR2 FVKESK. The CDR3 loop reads CASSQREQAGYTF. CDR3 coding DNA: TGTGCCAGCAGCCAAAGAGAACAGGCTGGCTACACCTTC.

The chain combines TRBV7-2 with TRBJ2-3; 7 bases fit TRBD1. Trimming removed 0 bases from V and 2 bases from J; junction bases left unmatched: 2. Germline V lookup: CDR1 SGHTA, CDR2 FQGNSA. CDR3 length equals 15 residues. CDR3 region: CASSLAGQITDTQYF. The CDR3 nucleotides are TGTGCCAGCAGCTTAGCGGGACAGATCACAGATACGCAGTATTTT.